This is a list of T cell receptor beta chains from one sample in a study of cytomegalovirus exposure and HLA in healthy donors. Some clones are missing from TCRdb's copy, which holds only in-frame ones; the method was immunoSEQ multiplex PCR. Here the sample spans some 200,000 clones, around 80% being singletons. Sequencing was performed on PBMCs. The origin of the receptors is a man aged 35-49 years in good health and CMV-seronegative. CDR3s include the opening cysteine and the closing phenylalanine or tryptophan. The D gene is left open where the match is weak.

D gene,V gene,J gene,CDR3 protein
TRBD2,TRBV27,TRBJ2-3,CASSLLAVLADTQYF
TRBD1,TRBV29-1,TRBJ2-4,CSVDPGQGLNIQYF
.,TRBV9,TRBJ1-1,CASSAGHHNTEAFF
.,TRBV9,TRBJ1-4,CASSTGPGEKLFF
TRBD1,TRBV9,TRBJ1-5,CASSVEGARQPQHF
TRBD1,TRBV28,TRBJ2-7,CASSLSDRAHEQYF
TRBD2,TRBV5-6,TRBJ2-1,CASSLPSGRLHEQFF
.,TRBV14,TRBJ2-1,CASSHWPHNEQFF
.,TRBV6-5,TRBJ1-1,CASSYERGTEAFF
.,TRBV4-3,TRBJ2-1,CASSPDLGGMLVAGPGGQFF
.,TRBV20-1,TRBJ1-1,CSAHLNTEAFF
.,TRBV18,TRBJ2-7,CASSPPEGQREQYF
.,TRBV7-3,TRBJ1-3,CASSLDRLGGTIYF
TRBD2,TRBV7-2,TRBJ2-3,CASSSGLAGSTDTQYF
.,TRBV5-1,TRBJ2-1,CASSSRRQESYNEQFF
TRBD1,TRBV5-5,TRBJ1-3,CASSLPGQASGNTIYF
.,TRBV6-6,TRBJ1-4,CASSPARATNEKLFF
TRBD2,TRBV19,TRBJ2-7,CASRREAEQYF
TRBD2,TRBV29-1,TRBJ2-5,CSVGSGGRETQYF
.,TRBV5-1,TRBJ1-1,CASSPGLSEAFF